A single sample is the source of the 27 T cell receptor beta chains below, sequenced in a study of PD-L1 blockade in urothelial cancer. Method: immunoSEQ multiplex PCR; TCRdb's copy keeps in-frame clones and lacks some. In the table there are approximately 71,000 clones, about 83% of which are singletons. The time point denotes: pretreatment peripheral blood. This specimen was PBMCs, taken around atezolizumab (anti-PD-L1) treatment. The receptors derive from an older woman with urothelial cancer.

Only one count was recorded for this clone. V is TRBV7-2 and J is TRBJ2-3; TRBD1 is a possible D gene (6 bases). CDR3 length: 13 residues. V was clipped by 4 bases and J by 6 bases, with 11 bases between them. Germline CDR1 SGHTA, CDR2 FQGNSA. The CDR3 is CASSYRAADTQYF. DNA for the CDR3: TGTGCCAGCAGCTACAGGGCTGCGGATACGCAGTATTTT. The entire variable domain, with the rest obtained from reference TRBV7-2 and TRBJ2-3, is as follows: GAGVSQSPSNKVTEKGKDVELRCDPISGHTALYWYRQSLGQGLEFLIYFQGNSAPDKSGLPSDRFSAERTGGSVSTLTIQRTQQEDSAVYLCASSYRAADTQYFGPGTRLTVL.

The V gene is TRBV6-6, the J gene TRBJ1-2; 8 bases match TRBD1. The V gene end was trimmed by 4 bases and the J gene end by 2 bases; junction bases not matched to a gene: 9. The CDR3 has 16 residues. Germline assignment: CDR1 MNHNY and CDR2 SVGAGI (reference sequence). In DNA form, the CDR3 reads TGTGCCAGCAGTTCCGGGACAGGTCAAGGAAACTATGGCTACACCTTC. This gives the protein CASSSGTGQGNYGYTF.

The DNA of the CDR3 is TGTGCCAGTAGACTAACCGGGACAGGGTTTTACGAGCAGTACTTC. This gives the protein CASRLTGTGFYEQYF. This chain uses TRBV19 with TRBJ2-7; the match to TRBD1 covers 9 bases. The germline V gene encodes CDR1 LNHDA and CDR2 SQIVND (reference sequence). CDR3 length: 15 residues. The trim removed 6 bases at V and 4 bases at J, leaving 10 bases unmatched.

V usage is TRBV6-6 and J usage is TRBJ2-5, with TRBD2 as a possible D gene (5 bases). Trimming took off 6 bases at V and 7 bases at J, with 12 bases between the two ends. The CDR3 has 12 amino acids. In germline, CDR1 is MNHNY, CDR2 SVGAGI (reference sequence). For the CDR3, the DNA is TGTGCCAGCAGGCAGGAGGTCGCGACCCAGTACTTC. Protein: CASRQEVATQYF.

This clone is a singleton in its sample. This chain connects TRBV30 to TRBJ1-5; D not certain. Germline V gene sequence: CDR1 GTSNPN, CDR2 SVGIG (reference sequence). CDR3 length equals 15 residues. The V gene lost 0 bases and the J gene lost 2 bases, with 11 bases spanning the gap. The CDR3 reads CAWSVPGRRNQPQHF. The DNA of the CDR3 is TGTGCCTGGAGTGTACCAGGCAGGCGCAATCAGCCCCAGCATTTT.

The count of this clone is one. The V gene is TRBV5-4, the J gene TRBJ2-3, with TRBD2 identical over 8 bases. J lost 3 bases, V lost 6 bases, and 6 bases had no gene match. CDR1 is SGHNT, CDR2 YYREEE, per germline (reference sequence). The CDR3 has 14 residues. The DNA for the CDR3 is TGTGCCAGCACCTCGGGGGGGGAGACAGATACGCAGTATTTT. This translates into CASTSGGETDTQYF.

The chain couples TRBV7-9 to TRBJ2-1; TRBD2 agrees at 12 bases. The germline gives CDR1 SEHNR, CDR2 FQNEAQ (reference sequence). With 4 bases clipped from V and 9 bases from J, the junction kept 7 bases outside the gene matches. The CDR3 is 15 amino acids. The CDR3 here is CASSSLAGGQVEQFF. DNA for the CDR3: TGTGCCAGCAGCTCCCTAGCGGGGGGGCAGGTTGAGCAGTTCTTC.

The gene calls are TRBV7-9 and TRBJ1-5, with 7 bases fitting TRBD1. Germline lookup yields CDR1 SEHNR and CDR2 FQNEAQ (reference sequence). The V gene end was trimmed by 5 bases and the J gene end by 0 bases; junction bases not matched to a gene: 4. The CDR3 runs 15 residues. CDR3 region: CASSPTGSSNQPQHF. CDR3 coding DNA: TGTGCCAGCAGCCCGACAGGGTCTAGCAATCAGCCCCAGCATTTT.

The chain employs TRBV6-6 and TRBJ1-3; 9 bases fit TRBD1. The CDR3 has 15 amino acids. V trimming: 6 bases; J trimming: 1 base; junction bases outside the gene matches: 4. The germline V gene has CDR1 MNHNY and CDR2 SVGAGI (reference sequence). The DNA of the CDR3 is TGTGCCAGCAGCCGGGACAGGGTTTCTGGAAACACCATATATTTT. Translating gives CASSRDRVSGNTIYF.

This chain uses TRBV19 with TRBJ2-3, with D hard to call. This CDR3 region has 15 residues. From germline, CDR1 is LNHDA and CDR2 SQIVND (reference sequence). Deletions cut 3 bases from V and 1 base from J, with 11 bases between. As DNA, the CDR3 is TGTGCCAGTAGTATCAGCACAGACGGCACAGATACGCAGTATTTT. This translates into CASSISTDGTDTQYF.

The chain joins TRBV13 to TRBJ2-2; D might be TRBD2 (6 bases). Germline CDR1 reads PRHDT; CDR2 reads FYEKMQ (reference sequence). The germline V and J ends were trimmed by 4 bases and 0 bases, with 18 bases remaining between them. The CDR3 length is 18 residues. The CDR3 coding sequence is TGTGCCAGCAGCTCGCGGGGTATAGGGTACGCGAACACCGGGGAGCTGTTTTTT. Translating gives CASSSRGIGYANTGELFF.

The CDR3 DNA reads TGTGCCAGCAGTGAAACTAGCGGGAGTTACGGTGAGCAGTTCTTC. Translating gives CASSETSGSYGEQFF. The chain has TRBV6-1 and TRBJ2-1; the match to TRBD2 covers 11 bases. Losses at the gene ends were 2 bases for V and 9 bases for J; bases not matched to a gene: 6. Per the germline V gene, CDR1 is MNHNS and CDR2 is SASEGT. CDR3 length: 15 amino acids.

CDR3 residues: CASSYAWTGSSEKLFF. DNA for the CDR3: TGTGCCAGCAGTTACGCATGGACAGGGTCTTCTGAAAAACTGTTTTTT. The rearrangement links TRBV6-5 to TRBJ1-4; 8 bases line up with TRBD1. V lost 2 bases to trimming and J lost 7 bases; unmatched junction nucleotides: 9. CDR3 length: 16 amino acids. From germline, CDR1 is MNHEY and CDR2 SVGAGI.

The V call is TRBV5-8, the J call TRBJ2-3, with D possibly matching TRBD2 (6 bases). The V gene lost 2 bases and the J gene lost 0 bases, with 7 bases spanning the gap. In germline, CDR1 is SGHTS, CDR2 YDEGEE. There are 14 residues in the CDR3. CDR3 sequence: CASSLRGSTDTQYF. CDR3 nucleotides: TGTGCCAGCAGCTTACGGGGGAGCACAGATACGCAGTATTTT.

J is TRBJ2-3 and V is TRBV28; TRBD1 aligns across 7 bases. CDR3 size: 12 residues. V gave up 6 bases and J gave up 5 bases; unmatched junction bases: 2. Germline V lookup: CDR1 MDHEN, CDR2 SYDVKM. The CDR3 DNA sequence: TGTGCCAGCAGAGCAGGGGGAGATACGCAGTATTTT. This encodes CASRAGGDTQYF. The full variable domain, its missing parts supplied by reference TRBV28 and TRBJ2-3, is DVKVTQSSRYLVKRTGEKVFLECVQDMDHENMFWYRQDPGLGLRLIYFSYDVKMKEKGDIPEGYSVSREKKERFSLILESASTNQTSMYLCASRAGGDTQYFGPGTRLTVL.

Turning to this clone: Other DNA sequences in the same sample also yield this CDR3. The gene calls are TRBV30 and TRBJ1-1, with 11 bases that match TRBD1. CDR3 size: 12 residues. V gave up 5 bases and J gave up 4 bases; unmatched junction bases: 0. Germline values: CDR1 GTSNPN, CDR2 SVGIG (reference sequence). CDR3 nucleotides: TGTGCCTGGGGGACAGGGGGCACTGAAGCTTTCTTT. Amino acids: CAWGTGGTEAFF.

This clone was detected only a few times. The chain links TRBV19 to TRBJ1-6; the match to TRBD1 covers 10 bases. Germline lookup yields CDR1 LNHDA and CDR2 SQIVND (reference sequence). This CDR3 has 15 residues. V was pared by 6 bases and J by 9 bases, with 8 bases of the junction left unmatched. CDR3 in DNA: TGTGCCAGTAGAGGGGGAGACAGGGGGCTTTCACCCCTCCACTTT. Residues: CASRGGDRGLSPLHF. The complete variable domain, with remaining parts taken from reference TRBV19 and TRBJ1-6, reads DGGITQSPKYLFRKEGQNVTLSCEQNLNHDAMYWYRQDPGQGLRLIYYSQIVNDFQKGDIAEGYSVSREKKESFPLTVTSAQKNPTAFYLCASRGGDRGLSPLHFGNGTRLTVT.

V usage is TRBV28 and J usage is TRBJ1-1, with D perhaps matching TRBD1 (5 bases). Germline V gives CDR1 MDHEN, CDR2 SYDVKM. Trimming removed 6 bases at V and 6 bases at J, with 17 bases between. The CDR3 loop spans 14 amino acids. The CDR3 protein is CASSTQGGFAEAFF. In DNA, the CDR3 is TGTGCCAGCAGCACGCAGGGAGGGTTTGCTGAAGCTTTCTTT.

CDR3 DNA: TGTGCCAGCAGCATCCAGGGTAAAGAGACCCAGTACTTC. This translates into CASSIQGKETQYF. The chain is built from TRBV7-2 and TRBJ2-5, with D possibly being TRBD1 (5 bases). CDR1 SGHTA and CDR2 FQGNSA come from the germline V gene. The CDR3 sequence is 13 residues long. The V gene lost 5 bases and the J gene lost 3 bases, with 10 bases spanning the gap.

The chain couples TRBV5-1 to TRBJ2-1; D is perhaps TRBD2 (5 bases). CDR3 length: 14 residues. The germline V gene encodes CDR1 SGHRS and CDR2 YFSETQ. Trimming removed 7 bases from V and 0 bases from J, with 11 bases in between. CDR3 in amino acids: CASSTGSSYNEQFF. The DNA for the CDR3 is TGCGCCAGCTCGACGGGGAGCTCCTACAATGAGCAGTTCTTC. Combining the CDR3 with reference TRBV5-1 and TRBJ2-1 gives the whole variable domain KAGVTQTPRYLIKTRGQQVTLSCSPISGHRSVSWYQQTPGQGLQFLFEYFSETQRNKGNFPGRFSGRQFSNSRSEMNVSTLELGDSALYLCASSTGSSYNEQFFGPGTRLTVL.

This clone was seen a single time. The CDR3 sequence is CASSLDLGAAGELFF. The CDR3, as DNA: TGTGCCAGCAGCTTGGATTTGGGGGCCGCCGGGGAGCTGTTTTTT. The rearrangement uses TRBV5-6 and TRBJ2-2; D is possibly TRBD1 (6 bases). CDR3 length equals 15 residues. Germline V gives CDR1 SGHDT, CDR2 YYEEEE. The V gene lost 0 bases and the J gene lost 6 bases, with 12 bases spanning the gap.

For this clone: The junction departs from the called germline gene at one end, perhaps through a read error. J is TRBJ2-1 and V is TRBV5-6; TRBD1 matches at 10 bases. The length of the CDR3 is 19 residues. CDR1 and CDR2 from the germline V gene are SGHDT and YYEEEE. This chain's CDR3 is CASILLRDRGISGYNEQFF. CDR3 bases: TGTGCCAGCATCTTGCTCCGGGACAGGGGCATCTCGGGTTACAATGAGCAGTTCTTC. The full variable domain, with the rest looked up from reference TRBV5-6 and TRBJ2-1, is DAGVTQSPTHLIKTRGQQVTLRCSPKSGHDTVSWYQQALGQGPQFIFQYYEEEERQRGNFPDRFSGHQFPNYSSELNVNALLLGDSALYLCASILLRDRGISGYNEQFFGPGTRLTVL.

The chain joins TRBV4-3 to TRBJ2-3; TRBD1 matches at 7 bases. The CDR3 spans 19 residues. Germline CDR1 is LGHNA and CDR2 is YSLEER. V was pared by 3 bases and J by 4 bases, with 19 bases of the junction left unmatched. The CDR3, as DNA: TGCGCCAGCAGCCATCCATTCTCCCTGGGACAGCGCGCCCCAGATACGCAGTATTTT. Translation: CASSHPFSLGQRAPDTQYF.

The chain couples TRBV7-9 to TRBJ2-7; TRBD2 agrees at 13 bases. Losses at the gene ends were 5 bases for V and 4 bases for J; bases not matched to a gene: 5. This CDR3 has 15 amino acids. CDR1 and CDR2 (germline): SEHNR, FQNEAQ (reference sequence). The CDR3 here is CASSRGTSGEYEQYF. In DNA form, the CDR3 reads TGTGCCAGCAGCCGGGGGACTAGCGGGGAATACGAGCAGTACTTC.

The chain links TRBV7-9 to TRBJ1-3; no reliable D call. The CDR3 length is 13 residues. CDR1 SEHNR and CDR2 FQNEAQ come from the germline V gene (reference sequence). V lost 5 bases and J 4 bases, leaving 9 bases between the germline ends. The CDR3 region has the DNA TGTGCCAGCAGCCCGAGAAAGGGAAACACCATATATTTT. This codes for CASSPRKGNTIYF.

The chain combines TRBV25-1 with TRBJ2-2; D perhaps matches TRBD1 (5 bases). The germline V gene encodes CDR1 MGHDK and CDR2 SYGVNS. The CDR3 spans 14 residues. Trimming stripped 2 bases from V and 6 bases from J, with 10 bases between. Here the CDR3 DNA reads TGTGCCAGCAGTGAAGTTGGGGCGCCCGGGGAGCTGTTTTTT. Protein product: CASSEVGAPGELFF.

The table lists this clone with a count of one. The rearrangement joins TRBV9 to TRBJ2-5, with 7 bases matching TRBD1. V gave up 0 bases and J gave up 5 bases; unmatched junction bases: 7. The CDR3 spans 15 residues. Germline values: CDR1 SGDLS, CDR2 YYNGEE. The CDR3 is CASSVGDSLGETQYF. DNA for the CDR3: TGTGCCAGCAGCGTAGGGGACAGCTTAGGGGAGACCCAGTACTTC. Together with reference TRBV9 and TRBJ2-5, the CDR3 gives the full variable domain: DSGVTQTPKHLITATGQRVTLRCSPRSGDLSVYWYQQSLDQGLQFLIQYYNGEERAKGNILERFSAQQFPDLHSELNLSSLELGDSALYFCASSVGDSLGETQYFGPGTRLLVL.